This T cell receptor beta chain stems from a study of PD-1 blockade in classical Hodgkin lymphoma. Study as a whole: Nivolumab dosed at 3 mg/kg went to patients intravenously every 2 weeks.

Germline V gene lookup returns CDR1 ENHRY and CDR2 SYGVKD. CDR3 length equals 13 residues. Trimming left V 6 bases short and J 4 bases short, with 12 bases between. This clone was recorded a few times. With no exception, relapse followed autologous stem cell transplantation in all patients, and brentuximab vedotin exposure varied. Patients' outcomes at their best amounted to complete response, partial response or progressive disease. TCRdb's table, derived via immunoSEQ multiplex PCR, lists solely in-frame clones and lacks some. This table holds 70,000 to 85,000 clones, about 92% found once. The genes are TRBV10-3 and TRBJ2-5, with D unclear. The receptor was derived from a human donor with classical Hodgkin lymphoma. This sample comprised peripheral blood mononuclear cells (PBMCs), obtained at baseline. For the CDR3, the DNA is TGTGCCATCAGAGGAGACTCGACAGAGACCCAGTACTTC. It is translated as CAIRGDSTETQYF.